The T cell receptor beta chain under discussion was sequenced for a study of PD-L1 blockade in urothelial cancer. About the study: Males with bladder-origin urothelial cancer constituted about 90% of the roughly 30 patients.

The sample's time point: peripheral blood 6 weeks after treatment start. A note on this clone: The antigen is undetermined.

General study results and limits: Larger 3-week expansion of tumor-associated blood clones was seen in durable-benefit patients.

V was trimmed by 0 bases and J by 2 bases, leaving 5 bases between them. The CDR3 is 13 amino acids. Germline V gene data show CDR1 as SGHRS and CDR2 as YFSETQ. Sequencing was performed with immunoSEQ multiplex PCR; in TCRdb, only in-frame clones are kept and a portion is missing. The sample has some 48,000 clones; 80% to 90% are singletons. The V call is TRBV5-1, the J call TRBJ2-5, with a possible D match to TRBD1 (5 bases). This sequence was found in a man aged 65 to 79 with urothelial cancer. This specimen consisted of PBMCs, obtained around atezolizumab (anti-PD-L1) treatment. CDR3 amino acids: CASSLGQQETQYF. The DNA for the CDR3 is TGCGCCAGCAGCTTGGGACAGCAAGAGACCCAGTACTTC.